This TCR beta chain is drawn from a study of cytomegalovirus exposure and HLA in healthy donors. Researchers ran the PCR with 60 Vbeta and 13 Jbeta primers. Assay used: immunoSEQ multiplex PCR; TCRdb lists only in-frame clones, some missing. Here the sample spans about 96,000 clones, about three quarters being singletons. Unmatched junction bases numbered 8, after V lost 7 bases and J lost 0 bases. CDR3 length equals 15 residues. CDR1 and CDR2 from the germline V gene are MNHEY and SMNVEV (reference sequence). In regard to this clone: Antigen unknown.

Study findings and constraints: Segments of the TCR beta V type were, in most cases, productive about 87% or about 30% of the time in an earlier analysis.

This TCR derives from a man between 50 and 59 years old in good health and CMV-seropositive. Sequencing was done on a sample of PBMCs. V usage is TRBV27 and J usage is TRBJ1-2, with TRBD1 matching over 7 bases. The CDR3 loop reads CASTGGGGSNYGYTF. The CDR3, as DNA: TGTGCCAGCACCGGAGGGGGCGGATCTAACTATGGCTACACCTTC.